A selection of T cell receptor beta chains follows, all from one sample in a study of technical replicates of blood from a handful of donors. Assay: immunoSEQ multiplex PCR; the TCRdb copy retains only in-frame clones and omits some. The sample comprises around 62,000 clones, about 97% of which are singletons, and over 0.2% rests with the top ten. Source material: T cells isolated from PBMCs. Receptors originate from a human donor in good health. The CDR3 runs from the conserved cysteine through the conserved F or W. The D gene is left open where the match is weak. Some rows mark clone size as missing; the rest say once, few, many or name a class of expanded clone.

-	TRBV9	TRBD1	TRBJ1-3	TGTGCCAGCAGCGCAGGGACAGGGAAGGGAAACACCATATATTTT	CASSAGTGKGNTIYF
-	TRBV4-1	TRBD1	TRBJ2-7	TGCGCCAGCAGCCAAGGAACAGGGGACTACGAGCAGTACTTC	CASSQGTGDYEQYF
-	TRBV29-1	TRBD2	TRBJ2-1	TGCAGCGTTGAAGTGGGGACTAGCGGGGATGAGCAGTTCTTC	CSVEVGTSGDEQFF
-	TRBV5-4	-	TRBJ2-2	TGTGCCAGCAGTTTCGACGGGGTTTTCACCGGGGAGCTGTTTTTT	CASSFDGVFTGELFF
-	TRBV15	TRBD1	TRBJ1-5	TGTGCCACCAGTCCTGGACAGGAAGGAAATCAGCCCCAGCATTTT	CATSPGQEGNQPQHF
-	TRBV19	TRBD2	TRBJ2-1	TGTGCCAGTAGTACGGGACTACCTCTGCATGAGCAGTTCTTC	CASSTGLPLHEQFF
-	TRBV5-1	-	TRBJ1-1	TGCGCCAGCAGCTTGGAGTCGACTCGAGAGGAAGCTTTCTTT	CASSLESTREEAFF
few	TRBV29-1	-	TRBJ1-1	TGCAGCGTTGAAATCGCAGGGAAAACTGAAGCTTTCTTT	CSVEIAGKTEAFF
-	TRBV15	-	TRBJ2-1	TGTGCCACCAGCAGAGACAGGAACGATGAGCAGTTCTTC	CATSRDRNDEQFF
-	TRBV7-2	-	TRBJ1-5	TGTGCCAGCAGCTTAGGAGCGAATAGCAATCAGCCCCAGCATTTT	CASSLGANSNQPQHF
-	TRBV20-1	-	TRBJ1-2	TGCAGTGATGTACAAATGGATGGCTACACCTTC	CSDVQMDGYTF
-	TRBV9	-	TRBJ1-3	TGTGCCAGCAGCCCCTGGTCGAGCTCTGGAAACACCATATATTTT	CASSPWSSSGNTIYF
-	TRBV5-4	TRBD1	TRBJ1-2	TGTGCCAGCAGCTTGGACAGGGGGGAAGGCTACACCTTC	CASSLDRGEGYTF
-	TRBV29-1	-	TRBJ1-1	TGCAGCGCCTCTCAGGACACTGAAGCTTTCTTT	CSASQDTEAFF
-	TRBV11-1	-	TRBJ1-5	TGTGCCAGCAGCTCAACGGAGGGAGGGGGTAGCAATCAGCCCCAGCATTTT	CASSSTEGGGSNQPQHF
once	TRBV28	-	TRBJ2-2	TGTGCCAGCAGTTTACGGCAGGGAGGCCCCGGGGAGCTGTTTTTT	CASSLRQGGPGELFF
-	TRBV29-1	TRBD1	TRBJ2-7	TGCAGCGTTGGAGGGGGCCACGAGCAGTACTTC	CSVGGGHEQYF
-	TRBV6-5	-	TRBJ2-2	TGTGCCAGCAGTTACCAGGGTGTCACCGGGGAGCTGTTTTTT	CASSYQGVTGELFF
-	TRBV11-2	TRBD2	TRBJ2-1	TGTGCCAGCAGCTTGATCGGGCGGGAGGGCCTCGATGAGCAGTTCTTC	CASSLIGREGLDEQFF
-	TRBV10-3	TRBD1	TRBJ2-7	TGTGCCATCAGTGAGTCGGGACAGTCCTACGAGCAGTACTTC	CAISESGQSYEQYF
-	TRBV11-2	-	TRBJ2-3	TGTGCCAGCAGCTTTCCTTTAGCGCTTAGCACAGATACGCAGTATTTT	CASSFPLALSTDTQYF
-	TRBV30	TRBD2	TRBJ2-5	TGTGCCTGGGTAGCGGGAGACGGGGAGACCCAGTACTTC	CAWVAGDGETQYF
-	TRBV2	TRBD1	TRBJ2-1	TGTGCCAGCAGTGAAGAAGGGACAGTCATCGGGGATGAGCAGTTCTTC	CASSEEGTVIGDEQFF
-	TRBV10-3	TRBD2	TRBJ2-7	TGTGCCATCAGGGGGACTAGCGCTTCCTACGAGCAGTACTTC	CAIRGTSASYEQYF